These 18 T cell receptor beta chains were sequenced from one sample in a study of T cell responses to AZD1222 COVID-19 vaccine. Sequencing was performed with immunoSEQ multiplex PCR; in TCRdb, only in-frame clones are kept and a portion is missing. The table has about 140,000 clones, 85% to 95% seen once. The specimen comprised peripheral blood, sampled after recovery from COVID-19. The receptors originated from an adult who had recovered from COVID-19.

This chain links TRBV28 with TRBJ1-2, with D perhaps TRBD1 (6 bases). With 6 bases removed from V and 4 bases from J, the gap between germline ends came to 21 bases. CDR3 length: 16 amino acids. Germline V gene sequence: CDR1 MDHEN, CDR2 SYDVKM. CDR3 nucleotides: TGTGCCAGCAGGGAGGGACTTAGGCAGGGGCCCTATGGCTACACCTTC. Amino acid sequence: CASREGLRQGPYGYTF.

V usage is TRBV4-1 and J usage is TRBJ2-1; D is perhaps TRBD2 (6 bases). Trimming stripped 6 bases from V and 9 bases from J, with 21 bases between. The germline gives CDR1 MGHRA, CDR2 YSYEKL. The CDR3 is 15 amino acids. The CDR3 spells CASRLRAGTPLEQFF. CDR3 DNA sequence: TGCGCCAGCAGGCTACGGGCGGGAACCCCCCTTGAGCAGTTCTTC.

The CDR3 nucleotides read TGTGCCAGCAGCCGGACTAGCGGGAGGCTATTCCCCTACAATGAGCAGTTCTTC. Its translation is CASSRTSGRLFPYNEQFF. The chain couples TRBV11-2 to TRBJ2-1; 14 bases agree with TRBD2. Germline CDR1 is SGHAT and CDR2 is FQNNGV. This CDR3 has 18 amino acids. With 5 bases clipped from V and 2 bases from J, the junction kept 8 bases outside the gene matches.

As DNA, the CDR3 is TGTGCCAGCAGCTCCTCACAGGGAAGCTACTATGGCTACACCTTC. Translated: CASSSSQGSYYGYTF. The chain joins TRBV5-6 to TRBJ1-2, with D perhaps TRBD1 (6 bases). V lost 3 bases to trimming and J lost 3 bases, with 15 bases between them. In germline, CDR1 is SGHDT, CDR2 YYEEEE. CDR3 length: 15 residues.

V gene TRBV7-2 combines with J gene TRBJ1-2, with 12 nucleotides matching TRBD1. The germline V gene encodes CDR1 SGHTA and CDR2 FQGNSA. J lost 1 base, V lost 5 bases, and 11 bases had no gene match. The CDR3 length is 18 residues. The CDR3 region has the DNA TGTGCCAGCAGCCCCGACTCGGGACAGGGGGCTCATAACTATGGCTACACCTTC. This gives the protein CASSPDSGQGAHNYGYTF. Filled out from reference TRBV7-2 and TRBJ1-2, the complete variable domain reads GAGVSQSPSNKVTEKGKDVELRCDPISGHTALYWYRQSLGQGLEFLIYFQGNSAPDKSGLPSDRFSAERTGGSVSTLTIQRTQQEDSAVYLCASSPDSGQGAHNYGYTFGSGTRLTVV.

This clone was counted a few times. Written as DNA, the CDR3 is TGCGCCAGCAGTGGTCCGCTGAAAAACACTGAAGCTTTCTTT. Translation: CASSGPLKNTEAFF. The gene calls are TRBV4-1 and TRBJ1-1; no definite D call. Trimming removed 6 bases at V and 2 bases at J, with 13 bases between. The CDR3 covers 14 residues. The V gene's germline CDR1 is MGHRA and CDR2 YSYEKL.

The chain employs TRBV4-1 and TRBJ2-2; 15 positions agree with TRBD2. Trimming took 4 bases from V and 7 from J; bases not matched to a gene: 10. The CDR3 consists of 18 residues. Germline CDR1 reads MGHRA; CDR2 reads YSYEKL. The CDR3 reads CASSPAWTSGRAVGELFF. In nucleotides, the CDR3 is TGCGCCAGCAGCCCCGCCTGGACTAGCGGGAGGGCCGTCGGGGAGCTGTTTTTT.

The genes are TRBV9 and TRBJ1-1; D uncertain. The CDR3 is 15 amino acids. Germline loops: CDR1 SGDLS, CDR2 YYNGEE. Between the trimmed V and J ends, which lost 0 bases and 0 bases, there was a span of 9 bases. CDR3 sequence: CASSVVESLNTEAFF. The CDR3, as DNA: TGTGCCAGCAGCGTAGTGGAGAGTTTGAACACTGAAGCTTTCTTT.

This clone was counted a single time. The gene calls are TRBV24-1 and TRBJ2-1, with D perhaps matching TRBD1 (6 bases). The CDR3 consists of 15 residues. Germline loops: CDR1 KGHDR, CDR2 SFDVKD. V dropped 5 bases and J dropped 4 bases, with 14 bases sitting between them. This chain's CDR3 is CATSGAVTGYNEQFF. The CDR3 DNA follows: TGTGCCACCAGTGGGGCAGTCACAGGGTACAATGAGCAGTTCTTC.

The chain couples TRBV19 to TRBJ2-3; 10 positions agree with TRBD1. This CDR3 is built from 13 residues. Trimming took 7 bases from V and 3 from J; bases not matched to a gene: 1. Looked up from germline, CDR1 is LNHDA and CDR2 is SQIVND (reference sequence). CDR3 in DNA: TGTGCCAGTAAGGACAGGGGGACAGATACGCAGTATTTT. Encoded protein: CASKDRGTDTQYF.

The J gene is TRBJ2-1, the V gene TRBV12-3 or TRBV12-4; 8 nucleotides align to TRBD2. This CDR3 has 13 residues. The V segment lost 5 bases and the J segment 9 bases; nucleotides outside the gene matches: 6. CDR3 residues: CASSRTSTGEQFF. CDR3 in DNA: TGTGCCAGCAGTAGGACTAGCACGGGTGAGCAGTTCTTC.

The chain combines TRBV5-4 with TRBJ1-2, with D possibly matching TRBD1 (6 bases). V was pared by 0 bases and J by 5 bases, with 11 bases between. In germline, CDR1 is SGHNT, CDR2 YYREEE (reference sequence). This CDR3 region has 14 residues. CDR3: CASSLGGAGYGYTF. Written as DNA, the CDR3 is TGTGCCAGCAGCTTGGGGGGGGCCGGGTATGGCTACACCTTC.

This chain joins TRBV6-5 and TRBJ1-2; D gene ambiguous. The CDR3 is made up of 15 amino acids. Germline values: CDR1 MNHEY, CDR2 SVGAGI. Trimming took off 5 bases at V and 0 bases at J, with 13 bases between the two ends. This CDR3 reads CASSMSWGANYGYTF. Written as DNA, the CDR3 is TGTGCCAGCAGTATGTCATGGGGTGCTAACTATGGCTACACCTTC.

The chain recombines TRBV19 with TRBJ2-2; 7 nucleotides agree with TRBD1. CDR1 and CDR2 (germline): LNHDA, SQIVND (reference sequence). After removal of 4 bases from V and 1 base from J, the junction contained 3 bases not matched to a gene. This CDR3 comprises 15 residues. This CDR3 is CASSKGTVNTGELFF. The CDR3 DNA reads as TGTGCCAGTAGTAAGGGGACAGTGAACACCGGGGAGCTGTTTTTT.

The chain uses TRBV5-1 and TRBJ2-7; D is uncertain. V lost 4 bases and J 5 bases, leaving 13 bases between the germline ends. The CDR3 spans 13 residues. Per germline, CDR1 SGHRS and CDR2 YFSETQ. CDR3 loop: CASSLDGFDEQYF. The DNA of the CDR3 is TGCGCCAGCAGCCTGGACGGGTTTGACGAGCAGTACTTC.

CDR3 DNA sequence: TGCGCCAGCAGCTCTAGCGGGAGTCGGACCGGGGAGCTGTTTTTT. The encoded protein is CASSSSGSRTGELFF. This chain uses TRBV5-1 with TRBJ2-2, with 10 bases lining up with TRBD2. CDR3 length: 15 amino acids. The junction had 4 bases not matched to a gene; V was cut back by 3 bases and J by 5 bases. In germline, CDR1 is SGHRS, CDR2 YFSETQ.

The rearrangement joins TRBV19 to TRBJ1-1, with 7 nucleotides matching TRBD1. The CDR3 is 13 amino acids. The V gene's germline CDR1 is LNHDA and CDR2 SQIVND (reference sequence). J gave up 11 bases and V 7 bases, and 13 bases lay outside the gene matches. CDR3 amino acids: CASTEFVGTVAFF. Here the CDR3 DNA reads TGTGCCAGTACCGAATTCGTGGGGACAGTCGCTTTCTTT.

This clone was recorded once. The chain couples TRBV10-3 to TRBJ1-1; 9 bases line up with TRBD1. CDR3 length: 13 residues. With 7 bases clipped from V and 5 bases from J, the junction kept 5 bases outside the gene matches. Germline loops: CDR1 ENHRY, CDR2 SYGVKD. The CDR3 sequence is CAITGTGPTEAFF. The CDR3 nucleotides read TGTGCCATCACCGGGACAGGGCCGACTGAAGCTTTCTTT.